This TCR beta chain is from a study of response to subunit inactivated influenza vaccine (dated by TCRdb to the late 2010s). About the study as a whole: The study used deep quantitative T cell receptor repertoire profiling to track responses to a trivalent subunit inactivated influenza vaccine.

V drops 2 bases and J drops 2 bases, leaving 9 bases in between. CDR1 is given as KGHSH and CDR2 as LQKENI, both from the germline V gene. There are 14 amino acids in the CDR3, from cysteine to phenylalanine inclusive. The kept DNA is CDR3 alone, 42 bases in frame from the first base. Turning to this clonotype: Its binding antigen is unknown. The record has no base qualities; no much larger clone is one base away.

Here is what the overall study found, with its caveats: The authors suggested that each seasonal influenza vaccination may recruit only a limited number of new T cells.

The library was prepared using RT-PCR. Sequencing took place on an Illumina HiSeq 2500. TCRdb trimmed the raw reads at Q25, called clones with MiXCR and kept productive beta chains. For every CDR3 protein sequence, its rows merge into one entry that carries the most common genes and DNA. Across this sample there are about 800,000 distinct CDR3 sequences, with 21% seen only once. The ten largest clonotypes hold about a tenth of the sample. The source is a man between 45 and 60 years old who received an inactivated influenza vaccine. Donor details come from another sample of the same person, matched by shared clones. The rearranged segments are TRBV18 and TRBJ1-1; no D gene can be assigned with confidence. The starting material was PBMCs from blood, obtained around 5 days after vaccination. The base sequence is TGTGCCAGCTCACCAAAGACGGCTAACACTGAAGCTTTCTTT. It is translated as CASSPKTANTEAFF. Joined to the reference TRBV18 and TRBJ1-1 proteins, this CDR3 gives the full variable domain: NAGVMQNPRHLVRRRGQEARLRCSPMKGHSHVYWYRQLPEEGLKFMVYLQKENIIDESGMPKERFSAEFPKEGPSILRIQQVVRGDSAAYFCASSPKTANTEAFFGQGTRLTVV.